In this sample, the clone carrying this TCR beta chain turned up a few times. Its antigen is unknown. Time point in this sample: persistent/refractory GD, antithyroid drugs over 5 years with positive TRAb. The TCR library was made from RNA that had been extracted from PBMCs in TRIzol. Enrollment of patients was through an endocrinology department in Xi'an, China. The CDR3 length is 17 residues. Unmatched junction bases numbered 11, after V lost 6 bases and J lost 4 bases. For TCR beta, libraries came from iRepertoire HTBI primers and Arm-PCR of CDR3 regions. TCRdb processed the multiplex PCR reads anew with MiXCR; each CDR3 protein has one entry. The sample holds approximately 400,000 distinct CDR3 sequences; about 23% are singletons and the top ten take around 30%. The source of the sample is a study of regulatory T cells in long-lasting Graves disease. General study points: Persistent disease preferred TRBV28, TRBJ1-2 and TRBJ2-5. Patients with persistent disease shared some 2,500 public clonotypes, outpacing the approximately 920 shared by new patients.

V gene TRBV12-3 or TRBV12-4 combines with J gene TRBJ2-2, with TRBD2 matching over 10 bases. The TCR comes from a woman between 35 and 50 years old with Graves disease. This specimen was peripheral blood mononuclear cells (PBMCs), taken when the disease was refractory, from a patient treated with antithyroid drugs. The CDR3 DNA reads as TGTGCCAGCAGGGCGGATTATAGCGGGAGGTTCACCGGGGAGCTGTTTTTT. Protein product: CASRADYSGRFTGELFF.